The 21 T cell receptor beta chains presented below share a single source sample, sequenced in a study of OX40 agonist ivuxolimab in advanced cancers. Only in-frame clones appear in the TCRdb table, and some are missing; sequencing was by immunoSEQ multiplex PCR. Of 65,000 to 80,000 clones listed, around nine tenths are singletons. The sequenced sample was CD4+ or CD8+ T cells sorted from blood, obtained in a trial of the OX40 agonist ivuxolimab. The receptors were gathered from an adult with an advanced solid tumor such as melanoma, head and neck, liver or kidney cancer.

Of note for this clone: Relative to the germline gene, one junction end is altered; a read error may explain this. V and J are TRBV5-4 and TRBJ1-4; no firm D call. This CDR3 region has 12 residues. CDR1 and CDR2 from the germline V gene are SGHNT and YYREEE (reference sequence). The CDR3 spells CASSPRPGKTVF. In nucleotides, the CDR3 is TGTGCCAGCAGCCCGCGACCCGGAAAAACTGTTTTT.

The chain links TRBV21-1 to TRBJ1-1; TRBD1 is the table's D call, not checked against the DNA. TRBV21-1 represents a pseudogene. CDR3 size: 20 residues. The CDR3 protein is CASSKGKGETGGEEATEAFF. The CDR3 coding sequence is TGTGCCAGCAGCAAAGGGAAAGGTGAGACAGGGGGCGAGGAGGCAACTGAAGCTTTCTTT.

V usage is TRBV7-8 and J usage is TRBJ1-2, with D possibly TRBD1 on 6 matching bases. Germline V gives CDR1 SGHVS, CDR2 FQNEAQ. The CDR3 extends over 16 amino acids. The ends were cut back, 5 bases at V and 5 bases at J, with 21 bases in the middle. The chain's CDR3 is CASSPAGAGPQYGYTF. CDR3 bases: TGTGCCAGCAGCCCCGCGGGGGCAGGGCCGCAATATGGCTACACCTTC.

This clone was seen a single time. The chain links TRBV5-1 to TRBJ2-5; D ambiguous. Per germline, CDR1 SGHRS and CDR2 YFSETQ. The CDR3 loop spans 14 amino acids. Deletions cut 0 bases from V and 3 bases from J, with 9 bases between. CDR3 coding DNA: TGCGCCAGCAGCTTGGCCATGCTCGAAGAGACCCAGTACTTC. Its protein is CASSLAMLEETQYF. The full variable domain, completed using reference TRBV5-1 and TRBJ2-5, is KAGVTQTPRYLIKTRGQQVTLSCSPISGHRSVSWYQQTPGQGLQFLFEYFSETQRNKGNFPGRFSGRQFSNSRSEMNVSTLELGDSALYLCASSLAMLEETQYFGPGTRLLVL.

The chain couples TRBV28 to TRBJ1-4, with TRBD1 identical over 10 bases. Trimming cost V 5 bases and J 7 bases; bases outside gene matches: 10. The CDR3 has 16 residues. Germline-derived CDR1 and CDR2 are MDHEN and SYDVKM. Here the CDR3 reads CASSPSPDRGGEKLFF. In DNA, the CDR3 is TGTGCCAGCAGTCCCTCCCCGGACAGGGGGGGTGAAAAACTGTTTTTT.

The table lists this clone with a count of one. The chain uses TRBV18 and TRBJ2-3; possible D gene TRBD2, 6 bases. The CDR3 has 13 residues. Trimming cost V 5 bases and J 6 bases, with 12 bases left between them. CDR1 and CDR2 from the germline V gene are KGHSH and LQKENI. The CDR3 DNA is TGTGCCAGCTCATGGGAGGCCCGGGATACGCAGTATTTT. Its protein is CASSWEARDTQYF.

This sequence joins TRBV7-9 and TRBJ2-7; 9 bases fit TRBD2. Trimming at V came to 1 base and at J to 2 bases, leaving 6 bases not matched to a gene. The CDR3 contains 16 residues. CDR1 and CDR2 (germline): SEHNR, FQNEAQ (reference sequence). The CDR3 DNA reads TGTGCCAGCAGCTTAGGACACGGCGGGAGGGCCTACGAGCAGTACTTC. Residues: CASSLGHGGRAYEQYF.

The V call is TRBV7-3, the J call TRBJ1-5; 8 nucleotides align to TRBD1. Germline CDR1 is SGHTA and CDR2 is FQGTGA. The CDR3 has 16 amino acids. V was pared by 2 bases and J by 6 bases, with 9 bases of the junction left unmatched. The CDR3 is CASSLDGRTGRQPQHF. CDR3 in DNA: TGTGCCAGCAGCTTAGATGGGAGGACAGGGCGTCAGCCCCAGCATTTT.

This chain uses TRBV2 with TRBJ2-7; maybe TRBD2 (6 bases). The V and J ends lost 7 bases and 6 bases respectively, with 16 bases between them. The CDR3 spans 13 residues. Germline CDR1 is SNHLY and CDR2 is FYNNEI. The DNA for the CDR3 is TGTGCCAGCAAGGACCAGCGGGTGCCCGAGCAGTACTTC. Translated: CASKDQRVPEQYF.

A note on this clone: Other DNA sequences within the sample encode an identical CDR3. The V gene is TRBV9, the J gene TRBJ1-1; D is uncertain. Germline CDR1 and CDR2: SGDLS and YYNGEE. The CDR3 consists of 14 residues. V shed 0 bases and J shed 0 bases, with 6 bases lying between them. CDR3 protein: CASSVAPLNTEAFF. CDR3 nucleotides: TGTGCCAGCAGCGTAGCCCCTCTGAACACTGAAGCTTTCTTT.

This chain connects TRBV6-5 to TRBJ1-5, with D perhaps matching TRBD1 (6 bases). CDR1 is MNHEY, CDR2 SVGAGI, per germline. V lost 10 bases and J 3 bases, leaving 16 bases between the germline ends. CDR3 length: 14 residues. The CDR3 loop is CATDLGQYNQPQHF. CDR3 coding DNA: TGTGCCACCGATTTAGGACAGTACAATCAGCCCCAGCATTTT.

J is TRBJ2-2 and V is TRBV7-8; the match to TRBD2 covers 7 bases. The CDR3 length is 16 residues. Germline assignment: CDR1 SGHVS and CDR2 FQNEAQ. V lost 1 base and J lost 1; bases outside the gene matches: 3. The CDR3 nucleotides are TGTGCCAGCAGCTTAGGGGAGGGGCGGAACACCGGGGAGCTGTTTTTT. Its protein product is CASSLGEGRNTGELFF.

The rearrangement joins TRBV18 to TRBJ1-1; D possibly corresponds to TRBD1 (5 bases). The CDR3 runs 16 residues. Germline CDR1 and CDR2: KGHSH and LQKENI. Trimming left V 4 bases short and J 4 bases short, with 19 bases between. Here the CDR3 DNA reads TGTGCCAGCTCACTCCGACAGAATAGGGTGAGCACTGAAGCTTTCTTT. This translates into CASSLRQNRVSTEAFF.

The chain joins TRBV5-6 to TRBJ2-1, with D possibly called TRBD1 or TRBD2 (5 bases each). V was clipped by 4 bases and J by 4 bases, with 15 bases between them. This CDR3 region has 15 residues. Germline CDR1 is SGHDT and CDR2 is YYEEEE. The CDR3, as DNA: TGTGCCAGCAGCCCTACGGGACGGCCGTACAATGAGCAGTTCTTC. Translation gives CASSPTGRPYNEQFF.

This chain joins TRBV5-4 and TRBJ2-5; D possibly corresponds to TRBD1 (6 bases). Deletions cut 3 bases from V and 1 base from J, with 13 bases between. CDR1 SGHNT and CDR2 YYREEE come from the germline V gene (reference sequence). The CDR3 is 15 amino acids. The CDR3 loop is CASSSKTGVQETQYF. Here the CDR3 DNA reads TGTGCCAGCAGCTCCAAGACAGGCGTCCAAGAGACCCAGTACTTC.

The chain joins TRBV9 to TRBJ2-1; 10 bases map to TRBD2. The V segment lost 4 bases and the J segment 0 bases; nucleotides outside the gene matches: 10. CDR1 is SGDLS, CDR2 YYNGEE, per germline. This CDR3 is 18 amino acids long. The CDR3 region has the DNA TGTGCCAGCAGCTTGATCGGGACTAGCGAGGGCTCCTACAATGAGCAGTTCTTC. It encodes CASSLIGTSEGSYNEQFF.

The rearrangement uses TRBV5-1 and TRBJ1-3; no definite D call. CDR1 and CDR2 from the germline V gene are SGHRS and YFSETQ. The CDR3 covers 15 residues. The V gene lost 0 bases and the J gene lost 3 bases, with 10 bases spanning the gap. CDR3 nucleotides: TGCGCCAGCAGCTTGGTGCCGGAGGGTGGAAACACCATATATTTT. It translates to CASSLVPEGGNTIYF.

The rearrangement uses TRBV9 and TRBJ2-3, with D perhaps given as TRBD1 or TRBD2 (6 bases each). V shed 4 bases and J shed 9 bases, with 15 bases lying between them. Germline V CDR1 and CDR2: SGDLS, YYNGEE. The CDR3 has 13 amino acids. CDR3 nucleotides: TGTGCCAGCAGCCTTTCCGGGGGCGCCACGCAGTATTTT. This sequence encodes CASSLSGGATQYF.

The chain carries TRBV28 and TRBJ2-7, with D possibly TRBD2 on 5 matching bases. V lost 6 bases and J lost 4, with 13 bases in between. Germline-derived CDR1 and CDR2 are MDHEN and SYDVKM. The CDR3 is 13 amino acids. This CDR3 reads CASRTHTGYEQYF. In nucleotides, the CDR3 is TGTGCCAGCAGAACGCACACGGGGTACGAGCAGTACTTC. Drawing the rest from reference TRBV28 and TRBJ2-7, the complete variable domain is DVKVTQSSRYLVKRTGEKVFLECVQDMDHENMFWYRQDPGLGLRLIYFSYDVKMKEKGDIPEGYSVSREKKERFSLILESASTNQTSMYLCASRTHTGYEQYFGPGTRLTVT.

V usage is TRBV7-3 and J usage is TRBJ2-3; 7 bases map to TRBD1. The length of the CDR3 is 14 residues. Germline V lookup: CDR1 SGHTA, CDR2 FQGTGA. V gave up 5 bases and J gave up 0 bases; unmatched junction bases: 2. Written as DNA, the CDR3 is TGTGCCAGCAGCCCAGGGGGTAGCACAGATACGCAGTATTTT. It yields the protein CASSPGGSTDTQYF.

This clone has only a few counts. J is TRBJ1-2 and V is TRBV7-9, with D hard to call. The germline V gene has CDR1 SEHNR and CDR2 FQNEAQ (reference sequence). V was cut by 1 base and J by 6 bases, with 9 bases left in between. CDR3 length: 13 residues. CDR3 protein: CASSLVLTDGYTF. The CDR3 coding sequence is TGTGCCAGCAGCTTAGTGTTAACTGATGGCTACACCTTC.